One sample yielded the 16 T cell receptor beta chains listed below, sequenced in a study of blood T cells in healthy people across ages. The second PCR ran roughly 6 to 11 cycles with a sample-barcoded 5' primer and J-beta primers. TCRdb re-derived calls from the 5' RACE reads in MiXCR, one entry per CDR3 protein. This sample carries about 760,000 distinct CDR3 sequences, about 25% of them seen once, and the ten largest clones take more than 8%. The same sample was also studied in work on T cells of mothers and their children.

Material for sequencing was blood. These TCRs come from a boy younger than 18 in good health.

This chain connects TRBV9 to TRBJ2-3; D possibly uses TRBD1 or TRBD2 (7 bases each). From germline, CDR1 is SGDLS and CDR2 YYNGEE. V was shortened by 0 bases and J by 3 bases, with 26 bases between the two germline ends. This CDR3 is built from 20 residues. The CDR3 DNA is TGTGCCAGCAGCGTAGGCGGGGGCGGGACAGAGCCCAGAATAACAGATACGCAGTATTTT. Protein product: CASSVGGGGTEPRITDTQYF.

This clonotype came up a few times. V usage is TRBV7-9 and J usage is TRBJ2-1, with D perhaps TRBD1 (6 bases). The end of the DNA is better explained by TRBJ2-7, so the J call may be wrong. The germline V gene encodes CDR1 SEHNR and CDR2 FQNEAQ (reference sequence). CDR3 length: 14 amino acids. In nucleotides, the CDR3 is TGTGCCAGCAGCTCCCCCCAGGGGTGGGAAGAGCAGTACTTC. This translates into CASSSPQGWEEQYF.

The chain uses TRBV20-1 and TRBJ2-1; unclear D gene. Deletions cut 4 bases from V and 0 bases from J, with 7 bases between. The CDR3 length is 13 residues. Germline CDR1 DFQATT, CDR2 SNEGSKA (reference sequence). CDR3 sequence: CSAKQSSYNEQFF. Written as DNA, the CDR3 is TGCAGTGCTAAACAGAGCTCCTACAATGAGCAGTTCTTC.

The chain carries TRBV25-1 and TRBJ2-5, with a tentative D call TRBD1 (6 bases). Near its end, the DNA agrees better with TRBJ2-7, so the J call may be wrong. The length of the CDR3 is 13 residues. The germline V gene has CDR1 MGHDK and CDR2 SYGVNS. For the CDR3, the DNA is TGTGCCAGCTCCGGGACATTAATCAACGAGCAGTACTTC. Translation: CASSGTLINEQYF.

This clonotype has a handful of counts. The CDR3 DNA reads as TGTGCCAGCAGCGCCTCAGTGGTTCCCCTCGAATACAATGAGCAGTTCTTC. It specifies CASSASVVPLEYNEQFF. This chain links TRBV2 with TRBJ2-1; no definite D call. In germline, CDR1 is SNHLY, CDR2 FYNNEI. Trimming removed 6 bases at V and 4 bases at J, with 22 bases between. The CDR3 runs to 17 residues.

J is TRBJ2-5 and V is TRBV28; 15 nucleotides align to TRBD2. V was clipped by 5 bases and J by 0 bases; unmatched bases: 7. Germline V CDR1 and CDR2: MDHEN, SYDVKM. The CDR3 sequence is 18 residues long. Written as DNA, the CDR3 is TGTGCCAGCAGTCCACCCGGGACTAGCGGGAGGAACCAAGAGACCCAGTACTTC. Encoded protein: CASSPPGTSGRNQETQYF.

This clonotype was detected only a few times. Because the CDR3 is missing its conserved closing phenylalanine or tryptophan, this is likely a read error. The chain recombines TRBV6-6 with TRBJ2-7, with 10 bases that match TRBD1. J was trimmed by 2 bases and V by 4 bases; bases with no gene match: 2. CDR3 length equals 14 residues. Germline V lookup: CDR1 MNHNY, CDR2 SVGAGI (reference sequence). CDR3 coding DNA: TGTGCCAGCAGTTGGGACAGGGGAACCTACGAGCAGTACCTC. Protein: CASSWDRGTYEQYL.

This clonotype was observed a handful of times. A read error may produce the germline difference seen at one junction end. The chain joins TRBV27 to TRBJ2-1, with 8 nucleotides matching TRBD2. Looked up from germline, CDR1 is MNHEY and CDR2 is SMNVEV (reference sequence). CDR3 size: 16 residues. CDR3 amino acids: CASSRRAGVLNNERFF. CDR3 DNA sequence: TGTGCCAGCAGTCGAAGAGCGGGGGTTTTAAACAATGAGCGGTTCTTC.

J is TRBJ1-2 and V is TRBV27; tentative D call: TRBD1 (6 bases). The ends were cut back, 3 bases at V and 4 bases at J, with 9 bases in the middle. The CDR3 runs to 13 residues. CDR1 and CDR2 (germline): MNHEY, SMNVEV (reference sequence). The CDR3: CASSLGASYGYTF. The CDR3 nucleotides read TGTGCCAGCAGTTTGGGGGCTAGCTATGGCTACACCTTC.

The J gene is TRBJ2-4, the V gene TRBV20-1, with 7 positions matching TRBD1. CDR1 is DFQATT, CDR2 SNEGSKA, per germline (reference sequence). The CDR3 extends over 15 amino acids. Germline trimming cut 3 bases from V and 7 bases from J; bases unmatched to any gene: 12. CDR3 DNA sequence: TGCAGTGCTAGCAACGTAGAGACAGGGAAGAACATTCAGTACTTC. Translating it yields CSASNVETGKNIQYF.

The V call is TRBV20-1, the J call TRBJ2-4; tentative D call: TRBD2 (5 bases). The CDR3 runs 15 residues. With 0 bases removed from V and 6 bases from J, the gap between germline ends came to 15 bases. Germline CDR1 DFQATT, CDR2 SNEGSKA (reference sequence). CDR3 DNA sequence: TGCAGTGCTAGAGACCCGACCGACGAGGGAAACATTCAGTACTTC. Protein: CSARDPTDEGNIQYF.

Of note for this clonotype: It may be a read error: a sequence one base away is much more abundant. This chain links TRBV3-1 with TRBJ2-7; D is perhaps TRBD2 (6 bases). The germline CDR1 and CDR2 sequences are LGHDT and YNNKEL (reference sequence). This CDR3 comprises 11 residues. Trimming removed 4 bases at V and 6 bases at J, with 7 bases between. In DNA form, the CDR3 reads TGTGCCAGCAGCCGGGGGGTCGAGCAGTACTTC. Amino acid sequence: CASSRGVEQYF.

This clonotype was seen only a few times. The rearrangement joins TRBV12-3 or TRBV12-4 to TRBJ1-1; D is perhaps TRBD1 (6 bases). CDR3 length: 15 residues. Trimming cost V 8 bases and J 2 bases, with 18 bases left between them. The CDR3 protein is CASGSGAQGNTEAFF. CDR3 sequence (DNA): TGTGCCAGCGGGTCGGGGGCGCAGGGTAACACTGAAGCTTTCTTT.

This clonotype was detected many times. This rearrangement joins TRBV29-1 to TRBJ2-5; tentatively, D is TRBD2 (6 bases). Germline V gene lookup returns CDR1 SQVTM and CDR2 ANQGSEA. V lost 0 bases, J lost 5 bases, and 13 bases lay in between. The CDR3 runs 14 residues. In DNA form, the CDR3 reads TGCAGCGTTGAAGATAATCCAGGGACTGAGACCCAGTACTTC. Its protein is CSVEDNPGTETQYF.

The genes are TRBV6-1 and TRBJ1-2; a possible D gene is TRBD1 (6 bases). The germline gives CDR1 MNHNS, CDR2 SASEGT. V lost 5 bases and J 7 bases, leaving 17 bases between the germline ends. The CDR3 runs 14 residues. This chain's CDR3 is CASSTVQGIGGYTF. DNA of the CDR3: TGTGCCAGCAGTACAGTCCAGGGGATCGGTGGCTACACCTTC.

The V and J genes are TRBV3-1 and TRBJ2-1, with D perhaps TRBD2 (5 bases). Per the germline V gene, CDR1 is LGHDT and CDR2 is YNNKEL (reference sequence). The V and J ends lost 0 bases and 11 bases respectively, with 11 bases between them. The CDR3 has 13 amino acids. The CDR3 reads CASSQDRGKKQFF. CDR3 nucleotide sequence: TGTGCCAGCAGCCAAGATCGGGGAAAGAAGCAGTTCTTC.